The 16 T cell receptor beta chains below were found in one sample sequenced in a study of shared clonotypes between healthy human individuals. Sequencing was performed with immunoSEQ multiplex PCR; in TCRdb, only in-frame clones are kept and a portion is missing. The sample has roughly 1,800,000 clones, less than 95% seen once. Selected positively for CCR7 and CD45RO-negative, naive CD8 cells excluded terminally differentiated effector memory CD45RA+ cells. The specimen was naive CD8+ T cells sorted from blood. The receptors here all came from a man aged 18 to 29 in good health.

The gene calls are TRBV11-2 and TRBJ1-1; D is uncertain. The CDR3 is 18 residues long. CDR1 is SGHAT and CDR2 is FQNNGV in the germline V gene. The V and J ends lost 1 base and 0 bases respectively, with 18 bases between them. The CDR3 sequence is CASSLAQELLVMNTEAFF. As DNA, the CDR3 is TGTGCCAGCAGCTTAGCCCAGGAGCTGCTGGTGATGAACACTGAAGCTTTCTTT.

This chain joins TRBV5-4 and TRBJ2-7, with a weak D call TRBD2 (6 bases). Trimming shortened V by 2 bases and J by 7 bases, and 16 bases separated the two germline ends. The CDR3 is 14 amino acids. CDR1 and CDR2 from the germline V gene are SGHNT and YYREEE (reference sequence). In nucleotides, the CDR3 is TGTGCCAGCAGCTTCCACGGAGGGGCGGTGGAGCAGTACTTC. It is translated as CASSFHGGAVEQYF.

The genes are TRBV7-9 and TRBJ2-1; TRBD1 aligns across 7 bases. V trimming: 4 bases; J trimming: 3 bases; junction bases outside the gene matches: 3. Germline V CDR1 and CDR2: SEHNR, FQNEAQ (reference sequence). The CDR3 runs 14 residues. The CDR3 region is CASSYRDSYNEQFF. CDR3 DNA sequence: TGTGCCAGCAGCTACCGGGACAGCTACAATGAGCAGTTCTTC.

The genes are TRBV28 and TRBJ1-6; D is unclear. The CDR3 totals 13 residues. V was pared by 4 bases and J by 9 bases, with 10 bases between. CDR1 and CDR2 from the germline V gene are MDHEN and SYDVKM. The CDR3 here is CASSSLTLSPLHF. DNA of the CDR3: TGTGCCAGCAGTTCCTTGACCCTTTCACCCCTCCACTTT.

The CDR3: CASSQGSGHHNYNEQFF. CDR3 bases: TGCGCCAGCAGCCAAGGTAGCGGGCATCATAACTACAATGAGCAGTTCTTC. This sequence joins TRBV4-1 and TRBJ2-1; TRBD2 matches 7 bases. CDR1 is MGHRA, CDR2 YSYEKL, per germline. This CDR3 is 17 amino acids long. J gave up 3 bases and V 1 base, and 9 bases lay outside the gene matches.

This chain joins TRBV6-5 and TRBJ1-4; unclear D gene. Trimming cost V 5 bases and J 5 bases, with 12 bases left between them. The CDR3 has 14 residues. Germline V gene lookup returns CDR1 MNHEY and CDR2 SVGAGI. CDR3 region: CASSDKTSNEKLFF. CDR3 nucleotide sequence: TGTGCCAGCAGTGACAAGACATCAAATGAAAAACTGTTTTTT.

This clone was picked up a small number of times. Other nucleotide sequences in the sample specify the same CDR3. This chain links TRBV7-9 with TRBJ2-7; possible D gene TRBD1, 5 bases. The CDR3 extends over 12 amino acids. The V and J ends lost 5 bases and 2 bases respectively, with 7 bases between them. Germline V gene lookup returns CDR1 SEHNR and CDR2 FQNEAQ (reference sequence). The CDR3 is CASSPGTYEQYF. The DNA for the CDR3 is TGTGCCAGCAGCCCAGGGACCTACGAGCAGTACTTC.

The chain uses TRBV7-9 and TRBJ2-5; possibly TRBD1 for D (5 bases). The CDR3 length is 16 residues. The V and J ends lost 2 bases and 0 bases respectively, with 13 bases between them. Germline V lookup: CDR1 SEHNR, CDR2 FQNEAQ (reference sequence). The CDR3, as DNA: TGTGCCAGCAGCTTATCAGGCAGGGATCACCAAGAGACCCAGTACTTC. It yields the protein CASSLSGRDHQETQYF.

This clone was found once. The chain links TRBV5-1 to TRBJ2-1; 8 bases agree with TRBD2. Germline V gene lookup returns CDR1 SGHRS and CDR2 YFSETQ. Trimming removed 0 bases from V and 4 bases from J; junction bases left unmatched: 6. The CDR3 contains 16 residues. The CDR3 DNA reads as TGCGCCAGCAGCTTGGATCTGCGGGGGGCATACAATGAGCAGTTCTTC. Translated: CASSLDLRGAYNEQFF.

The gene calls are TRBV28 and TRBJ2-5, with D perhaps TRBD2 (8 bases). V was clipped by 8 bases and J by 2 bases, with 18 bases between them. The CDR3 totals 15 residues. Germline CDR1 is MDHEN and CDR2 is SYDVKM. As DNA, the CDR3 is TGTGCCAGCGGGACTCGGGAGGGGGCTCAAGAGACCCAGTACTTC. Translation: CASGTREGAQETQYF.

The chain is built from TRBV5-6 and TRBJ2-3, with TRBD1 identical over 11 bases. Germline loops: CDR1 SGHDT, CDR2 YYEEEE. J gave up 1 base and V 4 bases, and 5 bases lay outside the gene matches. The CDR3 runs to 16 residues. CDR3 loop: CASSTGTGGGTDTQYF. CDR3 nucleotides: TGTGCCAGCAGCACCGGGACAGGGGGAGGCACAGATACGCAGTATTTT.

This chain joins TRBV6-1 and TRBJ1-5; D gene unclear. Germline lookup yields CDR1 MNHNS and CDR2 SASEGT. V shed 8 bases and J shed 6 bases, with 20 bases lying between them. The CDR3 consists of 15 residues. The CDR3: CASGPERVRSQPQHF. The CDR3 DNA reads as TGTGCCAGCGGTCCGGAAAGGGTCCGGAGTCAGCCCCAGCATTTT.

Concerning this clone itself: The sample carries other DNA sequences with the same CDR3. The V gene is TRBV27, the J gene TRBJ2-7, with D tentatively TRBD1 or TRBD2 (5 bases each). Trimming stripped 5 bases from V and 0 bases from J, with 8 bases between. From germline, CDR1 is MNHEY and CDR2 SMNVEV (reference sequence). The CDR3 loop spans 13 amino acids. CDR3 sequence (DNA): TGTGCCAGCAGTCCCGGGGCCTCCTACGAGCAGTACTTC. Protein sequence: CASSPGASYEQYF.

This chain connects TRBV28 to TRBJ1-6; D is undetermined. The V end lost 3 bases, the J end lost 7 bases, and 7 bases lay between the germline ends. The germline V gene has CDR1 MDHEN and CDR2 SYDVKM. This CDR3 has 13 amino acids. As DNA, the CDR3 is TGTGCCAGCAGTTTCGTCCGGAATTCACCCCTCCACTTT. Amino acid sequence: CASSFVRNSPLHF. Drawing the rest from reference TRBV28 and TRBJ1-6, the complete variable domain is DVKVTQSSRYLVKRTGEKVFLECVQDMDHENMFWYRQDPGLGLRLIYFSYDVKMKEKGDIPEGYSVSREKKERFSLILESASTNQTSMYLCASSFVRNSPLHFGNGTRLTVT.

The gene calls are TRBV5-1 and TRBJ1-4; D might be TRBD1 (6 bases). This CDR3 contains 13 residues. CDR1 and CDR2 (germline): SGHRS, YFSETQ. V was pared by 6 bases and J by 7 bases, with 13 bases between. CDR3 loop: CASTLQGSEKLFF. CDR3 sequence (DNA): TGCGCCAGCACCCTTCAGGGGAGTGAAAAACTGTTTTTT.

This chain uses TRBV6-5 with TRBJ1-1; D gene ambiguous. Trimming shortened V by 0 bases and J by 2 bases, and 7 bases separated the two germline ends. The V gene's germline CDR1 is MNHEY and CDR2 SVGAGI. The CDR3 contains 14 residues. CDR3 residues: CASSYSFLNTEAFF. The CDR3, as DNA: TGTGCCAGCAGTTACTCTTTCCTTAACACTGAAGCTTTCTTT.